Each of the 16 T cell receptor beta chains below was sequenced from the same sample in a study of shared clonotypes between healthy human individuals (dated by TCRdb to 2018 to 2020). The method was the immunoSEQ multiplex PCR assay. Held by TCRdb, this immuneACCESS table contains in-frame sequences only and omits some clones. Under half of the omission traces to an unresolved V gene where checked; the cause of the rest is unknown. The sample table shows 2 million to 2.5 million clones, and 85% to 95% are seen once. The ten top clones hold 0.39% of the sample. The specimen was naive CD4+ T cells from PBMCs. According to the study, the label for this sample's cell subset or site signals: CD45RA+ positively selected. The receptors were gathered from a man aged 18-30 years in good health. Some clones in this sample may be carry-over from other donors' samples.

The chain recombines TRBV11-3 with TRBJ2-3; the D is unclear. Trimming cost V 1 base and J 7 bases, with 12 bases left between them. Germline loops: CDR1 SGHNT, CDR2 YENEEA. This CDR3 has 14 residues. Here the CDR3 DNA reads TGTGCCAGCAGCTTAGGGAGACGCAACAATACGCAGTATTTT. This codes for CASSLGRRNNTQYF. The full variable domain, its missing parts supplied by reference TRBV11-3 and TRBJ2-3, is EAGVVQSPRYKIIEKKQPVAFWCNPISGHNTLYWYLQNLGQGPELLIRYENEEAVDDSQLPKDRFSAERLKGVDSTLKIQPAELGDSAVYLCASSLGRRNNTQYFGPGTRLTVL.

The chain recombines TRBV7-8 with TRBJ2-7; D unresolved. Trimming stripped 5 bases from V and 0 bases from J, with 11 bases between. CDR3 length equals 14 residues. CDR1 is SGHVS, CDR2 FQNEAQ, per germline. The DNA for the CDR3 is TGTGCCAGCAGCCTAAGGCCTAGCTCCTACGAGCAGTACTTC. It encodes CASSLRPSSYEQYF.

This chain joins TRBV28 and TRBJ1-3; D is unresolved. The CDR3 is 12 amino acids. Trimming took off 6 bases at V and 14 bases at J, with 17 bases between the two ends. CDR1 and CDR2 from the germline V gene are MDHEN and SYDVKM. The CDR3 loop reads CASRGNPQEVYF. The CDR3 DNA sequence: TGTGCCAGCAGGGGCAACCCGCAGGAGGTATATTTT. The full variable domain, in which reference TRBV28 and TRBJ1-3 provide the parts outside the CDR3, is DVKVTQSSRYLVKRTGEKVFLECVQDMDHENMFWYRQDPGLGLRLIYFSYDVKMKEKGDIPEGYSVSREKKERFSLILESASTNQTSMYLCASRGNPQEVYFGEGSWLTVV.

The rearrangement joins TRBV7-3 to TRBJ1-1, with D tentatively TRBD1 (5 bases). V shed 3 bases and J shed 6 bases, with 14 bases lying between them. CDR1 is SGHTA and CDR2 is FQGTGA in the germline V gene. CDR3 size: 14 residues. DNA of the CDR3: TGTGCCAGCAGCTTGCAGGGCAAGTTCTCTGAAGCTTTCTTT. Its translation is CASSLQGKFSEAFF.

V and J are TRBV4-2 and TRBJ1-1; 11 bases fit TRBD1. The V gene end was trimmed by 4 bases and the J gene end by 7 bases; junction bases not matched to a gene: 8. Germline CDR1 reads LGHNA; CDR2 reads YNFKEQ. The CDR3 is made up of 15 amino acids. CDR3 sequence reads: CASSPLGQGASEAFF. The DNA of the CDR3 is TGTGCCAGCAGCCCCCTCGGACAGGGGGCGAGTGAAGCTTTCTTT.

The V gene is TRBV19, the J gene TRBJ1-2; no clear D gene. CDR3 size: 14 residues. V lost 5 bases, J lost 4 bases, and 14 bases lay in between. The germline V gene has CDR1 LNHDA and CDR2 SQIVND (reference sequence). As DNA, the CDR3 is TGTGCCAGTAGTCAGGACTCCCCTGGCTATGGCTACACCTTC. This encodes CASSQDSPGYGYTF.

This chain uses TRBV5-1 with TRBJ1-5, with D unclear. Trimming removed 4 bases at V and 1 base at J, with 18 bases between. Germline values: CDR1 SGHRS, CDR2 YFSETQ. The CDR3 runs to 17 residues. In DNA form, the CDR3 reads TGCGCCAGCAGCCTCGGACCGAGCACTACAAGCAATCAGCCCCAGCATTTT. This sequence encodes CASSLGPSTTSNQPQHF.

The chain employs TRBV6-5 and TRBJ1-5; D not certain. The CDR3 spans 14 residues. Germline loops: CDR1 MNHEY, CDR2 SVGAGI. Between the trimmed V and J ends, which lost 8 bases and 0 bases, there was a span of 11 bases. The chain's CDR3 is CASRPENSNQPQHF. CDR3 DNA sequence: TGTGCCAGCCGGCCCGAAAATAGCAATCAGCCCCAGCATTTT.

The chain couples TRBV9 to TRBJ2-2; D gene unclear. The V and J ends lost 3 bases and 8 bases respectively, with 11 bases between them. This CDR3 spans 13 amino acids. The germline V gene has CDR1 SGDLS and CDR2 YYNGEE. This CDR3 reads CASSEIPTGELFF. Written as DNA, the CDR3 is TGTGCCAGCAGCGAAATTCCCACGGGGGAGCTGTTTTTT.

The rearrangement joins TRBV5-1 to TRBJ2-2; D remains ambiguous. The CDR3 sequence is 14 residues long. From germline, CDR1 is SGHRS and CDR2 YFSETQ. The V and J ends lost 0 bases and 8 bases respectively, with 11 bases between them. The CDR3 reads CASSLAPGVGELFF. The CDR3 DNA sequence: TGCGCCAGCAGCTTGGCTCCTGGGGTGGGGGAGCTGTTTTTT. Full variable domain (missing parts from reference TRBV5-1 and TRBJ2-2): KAGVTQTPRYLIKTRGQQVTLSCSPISGHRSVSWYQQTPGQGLQFLFEYFSETQRNKGNFPGRFSGRQFSNSRSEMNVSTLELGDSALYLCASSLAPGVGELFFGEGSRLTVL.

This sequence joins TRBV7-3 and TRBJ2-5, with 9 bases identical to TRBD2. After removal of 3 bases from V and 4 bases from J, the junction contained 9 bases not matched to a gene. The CDR3 consists of 16 residues. Germline V gene sequence: CDR1 SGHTA, CDR2 FQGTGA. CDR3 DNA sequence: TGTGCCAGCAGCTTGAACTCGCGGGAGGGTTTAGAGACCCAGTACTTC. Amino acids: CASSLNSREGLETQYF.

This chain connects TRBV6-5 to TRBJ1-6, with a possible D match to TRBD1 (5 bases). V gave up 6 bases and J gave up 9 bases, with 18 bases separating them. The CDR3 runs 15 residues. Germline CDR1 is MNHEY and CDR2 is SVGAGI. The CDR3 is CASSPAGGVLSPLHF. The CDR3 region has the DNA TGTGCCAGCAGCCCCGCGGGGGGGGTCCTTTCACCCCTCCACTTT.

This clone was picked up one time. The chain uses TRBV5-4 and TRBJ2-3; D may be TRBD2 (5 bases). Trimming took 2 bases from V and 6 from J, leaving 19 bases between them. Looked up from germline, CDR1 is SGHNT and CDR2 is YYREEE (reference sequence). The CDR3 totals 16 residues. In nucleotides, the CDR3 is TGTGCCAGCAGCTTCCCGGGGTCCCCGTTTCAGGATACGCAGTATTTT. Translated: CASSFPGSPFQDTQYF.

The gene calls are TRBV18 and TRBJ1-2, with D maybe TRBD1 (6 bases). Germline lookup yields CDR1 KGHSH and CDR2 LQKENI. V was pared by 2 bases and J by 8 bases, with 12 bases between. The CDR3 runs 13 residues. The CDR3, as DNA: TGTGCCAGCTCACCAGACAGGCGGGAAGGCTACACCTTC. Translating gives CASSPDRREGYTF. Combining the CDR3 with reference TRBV18 and TRBJ1-2 gives the whole variable domain NAGVMQNPRHLVRRRGQEARLRCSPMKGHSHVYWYRQLPEEGLKFMVYLQKENIIDESGMPKERFSAEFPKEGPSILRIQQVVRGDSAAYFCASSPDRREGYTFGSGTRLTVV.

The gene calls are TRBV5-1 and TRBJ1-2; TRBD1 matches at 8 bases. Germline CDR1 is SGHRS and CDR2 is YFSETQ. The CDR3 has 14 residues. With 2 bases clipped from V and 3 bases from J, the junction kept 3 bases outside the gene matches. This CDR3 reads CASSLQGDDYGYTF. The CDR3 DNA is TGCGCCAGCAGCTTACAGGGGGACGACTATGGCTACACCTTC.

The chain joins TRBV7-9 to TRBJ1-3; D not certain. Deletions cut 2 bases from V and 8 bases from J, with 13 bases between. CDR1 is SEHNR, CDR2 FQNEAQ, per germline (reference sequence). The CDR3 covers 14 residues. The CDR3 spells CASSLSALMDTIYF. CDR3 nucleotide sequence: TGTGCCAGCAGCTTATCTGCTCTTATGGACACCATATATTTT. The variable domain in full, with the rest retrieved from reference TRBV7-9 and TRBJ1-3, is DTGVSQNPRHKITKRGQNVTFRCDPISEHNRLYWYRQTLGQGPEFLTYFQNEAQLEKSRLLSDRFSAERPKGSFSTLEIQRTEQGDSAMYLCASSLSALMDTIYFGEGSWLTVV.